A selection of T cell receptor beta chains follows, all from one sample in a study of radiotherapy plus CTLA-4 blockade in lung cancer. Profiling relied on immunoSEQ multiplex PCR, and the TCRdb table lists in-frame clones only, not all of them. The sample lists about 59,000 clones, less than 75% seen once, with about 8.9% in the top ten. This sample comprised peripheral blood, obtained from a patient treated with radiotherapy plus ipilimumab. The receptors shown here come from a human donor with non-small cell lung cancer whose response to radiotherapy plus ipilimumab could not be evaluated. The CDR3 runs from the conserved cysteine through the conserved F or W. The D gene is left open where the match is weak. Size is omitted from some rows. Given values are once, few, many or a class for expanded clones.

v_gene	j_gene	d_gene	abundance	CDR3nt	CDR3aa
TRBV30	TRBJ2-7	-	-	TGTGCCTGCCAAGGGGGGGGGCCCAACGAGCAGTACTTC	CACQGGGPNEQYF
TRBV27	TRBJ2-5	-	-	TGTGCCAGCAGTAGATCGGACAGACTTGAGACCCAGTACTTC	CASSRSDRLETQYF
TRBV4-1	TRBJ2-7	TRBD2	once	TGCGCCAGCAGCCAAGAGCGAATAGCGGGAGGGCAGAGCTCCTACGAGCAGTACTTC	CASSQERIAGGQSSYEQYF
TRBV6-5	TRBJ2-5	-	once	TGTGCCAGCAGTTACTCCGGCGGGGACGGGGAGACCCAGTACTTC	CASSYSGGDGETQYF
TRBV30	TRBJ2-5	TRBD1	-	TGTGCCTGGAGTTGGGACAGGGGAGCCGAAGAGACCCAGTACTTC	CAWSWDRGAEETQYF
TRBV19	TRBJ2-5	TRBD2	few	TGTGCCAGTAGTAGGGGTAGCGGGGCGCAAGAGACCCAGTACTTC	CASSRGSGAQETQYF
TRBV7-2	TRBJ1-1	-	-	TGTGCCAGCAGCAGTTGGGGGGGGACTGAAGCTTTCTTT	CASSSWGGTEAFF
TRBV19	TRBJ2-1	-	-	TGTGCCAGTAGAAGGGGTTCCTTGAGCTCCTACAATGAGCAGTTCTTC	CASRRGSLSSYNEQFF
TRBV27	TRBJ2-7	TRBD1	-	TGTGCCAGCAGTGGGGCGACAGGGACCCTTAGCTCCTACGAGCAGTACTTC	CASSGATGTLSSYEQYF
TRBV7-2	TRBJ2-1	TRBD2	-	TGTGCCAGCAGCTTACGCACTACTGGACTAGCGGGGGGGTATGAGCAGTTCTTC	CASSLRTTGLAGGYEQFF
TRBV30	TRBJ2-5	TRBD2	once	TGTGCCTGGAGAGTAAGCGGGAGGGAGACCCAGTACTTC	CAWRVSGRETQYF
TRBV4-2	TRBJ2-3	TRBD2	-	TGTGCCAGCAGCCAAGATCTTTGGTCGGGAGGGGATACGCAGTATTTT	CASSQDLWSGGDTQYF
TRBV7-3	TRBJ1-2	-	-	TGTGCCAGCAGCTTAGCAGGGTACGGCTACACCTTC	CASSLAGYGYTF
TRBV11-3	TRBJ2-7	TRBD1	-	TGTGCCAGCAGCTTCGGAGACAGGGGGCTCTACGAGCAGTACTTC	CASSFGDRGLYEQYF
TRBV10-1	TRBJ1-5	-	-	TGCGCCAGCAGTGTCGGTATCAATCAGCCCCAGCATTTT	CASSVGINQPQHF
TRBV4-1	TRBJ2-7	TRBD1	-	TGCGCCAGCAGCCAAGCCGGGACAGGGCCCCTGGGGGAGCAGTACTTC	CASSQAGTGPLGEQYF
TRBV7-9	TRBJ1-1	TRBD1	-	TGTGCCAGCAGCTTAGTCGAGACAGGGCTGAACACTGAAGCTTTCTTT	CASSLVETGLNTEAFF
TRBV7-9	TRBJ2-7	-	-	TGTGCCAGCAGCCCTATCTTCCCTAGACAGGTCCCTGAGCAGTACTTC	CASSPIFPRQVPEQYF